This T cell receptor beta chain was observed in a study of blood T cells in healthy people across ages. Study-level points and caveats: CMV infection status of these donors was not known.

Isolated per sample were at least 7 million PBMCs. Sample-barcoded 5' priming and a J-beta primer mix drove a second PCR of roughly 7 to 11 cycles. TCRdb redid the calling of the 5' RACE reads with MiXCR, one entry per CDR3 protein. The table records around 990,000 distinct CDR3 sequences, roughly two fifths of them present only once. This clonotype was counted only a few times. Its specificity is not known. V lost 2 bases to trimming and J lost 3 bases, with 8 bases between them. The CDR3 totals 13 residues. Germline-derived CDR1 and CDR2 are MNHEY and SVGEGT. The source is a man aged 18 to 29 in good health. The chain carries TRBV6-2 or TRBV6-3 and TRBJ2-7; no clear D. Sequencing input: blood. DNA for the CDR3: TGTGCCAGCAGTTACAGTGACATCTACGAGCAGTACTTC. Protein product: CASSYSDIYEQYF.